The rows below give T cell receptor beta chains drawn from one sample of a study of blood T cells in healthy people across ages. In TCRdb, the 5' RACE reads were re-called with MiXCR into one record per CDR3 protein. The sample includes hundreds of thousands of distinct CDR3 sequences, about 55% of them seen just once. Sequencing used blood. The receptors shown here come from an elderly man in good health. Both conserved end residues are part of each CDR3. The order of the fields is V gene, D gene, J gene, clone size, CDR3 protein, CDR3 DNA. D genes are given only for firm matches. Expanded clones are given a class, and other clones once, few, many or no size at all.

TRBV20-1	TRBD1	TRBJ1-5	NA	CSASKDRGNQPQHF	TGCAGTGCTTCCAAGGACAGGGGCAATCAGCCCCAGCATTTT
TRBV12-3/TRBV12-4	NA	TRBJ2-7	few	CASSLRGSLLYEQYF	TGTGCCAGCAGCCTGAGGGGCAGTCTGCTCTACGAGCAGTACTTC
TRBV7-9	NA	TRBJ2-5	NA	CAGSPSNEETQYF	TGTGCCGGCAGCCCCTCTAATGAGGAGACCCAGTACTTC
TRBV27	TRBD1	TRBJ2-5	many	CASSLRDRGQETQYF	TGTGCCAGCAGTTTACGGGACAGGGGCCAAGAGACCCAGTACTTC
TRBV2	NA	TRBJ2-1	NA	CASRRLGGQTETQFF	TGTGCCAGCAGGAGGCTAGGGGGGCAGACAGAGACCCAGTTCTTC
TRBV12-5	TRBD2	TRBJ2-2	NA	CASGLAGTSGTNTGELFF	TGTGCTAGTGGTTTGGCCGGGACTAGCGGTACGAACACCGGGGAGCTGTTTTTT
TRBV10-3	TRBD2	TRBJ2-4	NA	CAISDKGQTGLAGVNVGYVQYF	TGTGCCATCAGCGATAAGGGACAGACCGGACTAGCGGGGGTAAACGTGGGCTACGTGCAGTACTTC
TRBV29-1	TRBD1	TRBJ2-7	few	CSVTEGDRGSEQYF	TGCAGCGTTACCGAGGGGGACAGGGGTTCCGAGCAGTACTTC
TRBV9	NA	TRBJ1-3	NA	CASRMGFSGNTIYF	TGTGCCAGCAGGATGGGTTTCTCTGGAAACACCATATATTTT
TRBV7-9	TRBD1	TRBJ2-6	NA	CASSLWAGGSGANVLTF	TGTGCTAGCAGCTTATGGGCAGGGGGCTCTGGGGCCAACGTCCTGACTTTC
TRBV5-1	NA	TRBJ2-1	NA	CASSLTDEQFF	TGCGCCAGCAGCTTGACGGATGAGCAGTTCTTC
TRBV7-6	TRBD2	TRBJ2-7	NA	CASSPSFREGSYEQYF	TGTGCCAGCAGCCCATCCTTTCGGGAGGGATCCTACGAGCAGTACTTC
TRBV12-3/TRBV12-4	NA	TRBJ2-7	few	CASTSGTSHEQYF	TGTGCCAGCACCTCCGGGACTTCCCACGAGCAGTACTTC
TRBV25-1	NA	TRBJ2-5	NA	CASSEFGRWKGTQYF	TGTGCCAGCAGTGAATTTGGCAGGTGGAAGGGGACCCAGTACTTC
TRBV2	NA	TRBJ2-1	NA	CASSELTARNEQFF	TGTGCCAGCAGTGAGTTAACAGCACGCAATGAGCAGTTCTTC
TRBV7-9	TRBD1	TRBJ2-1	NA	CASSLPAVGTGSYNEQFF	TGTGCCAGCAGCTTACCGGCGGTCGGGACAGGGTCCTACAATGAGCAGTTCTTC
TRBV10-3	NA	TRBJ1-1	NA	CAISESTGRRITEAFF	TGTGCCATCAGTGAGTCAACCGGCAGACGAATCACTGAAGCTTTCTTT
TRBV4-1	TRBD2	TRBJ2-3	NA	CASSQGLSGSSTDTQYF	TGCGCCAGCAGCCAAGGCCTTAGCGGGTCTAGCACAGATACGCAGTATTTT
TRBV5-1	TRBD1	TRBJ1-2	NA	CASSLDTGTGGRDYGYTF	TGCGCCAGCAGCTTGGATACCGGGACAGGGGGCAGGGACTATGGCTACACCTTC
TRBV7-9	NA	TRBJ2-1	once	CASSLPPGQANEQFF	TGTGCCAGCAGCTTACCGCCGGGACAAGCAAATGAGCAGTTCTTC
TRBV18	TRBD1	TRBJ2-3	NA	CASSPRGQGAFRRRYAYF	TGTGCCAGCTCGCCGAGGGGTCAGGGGGCTTTCAGACGCAGATACGCGTATTTT
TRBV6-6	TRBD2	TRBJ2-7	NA	CASSYEAGVSYEQYF	TGTGCCAGCAGTTACGAAGCGGGGGTTTCCTACGAGCAGTACTTC
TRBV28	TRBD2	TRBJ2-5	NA	CASTKVGLAGRQTQYF	TGTGCCAGCACCAAAGTCGGACTAGCGGGAAGGCAGACCCAGTACTTC
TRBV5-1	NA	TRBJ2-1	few	CASSLGGTLNEQFF	TGCGCCAGCAGCTTGGGCGGGACCCTTAATGAGCAGTTCTTC
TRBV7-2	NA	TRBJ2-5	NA	CASSVTPELEQYF	TGTGCCAGCAGCGTAACCCCAGAGCTGGAGCAGTACTTC
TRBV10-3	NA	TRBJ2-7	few	CAISGTASYEQYF	TGTGCCATCAGTGGGACGGCCTCCTACGAGCAGTACTTC
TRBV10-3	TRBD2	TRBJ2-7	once	CAISELAGGEQYF	TGTGCCATCAGTGAACTAGCGGGAGGCGAGCAGTACTTC
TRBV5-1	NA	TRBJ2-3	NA	CASSLAGTTSTDTQYF	TGCGCCAGCAGCTTGGCCGGGACGACTAGCACAGATACGCAGTATTTT
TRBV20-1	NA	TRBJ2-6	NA	CSAAGSAANVLTF	TGCAGTGCAGCAGGGTCTGCGGCCAACGTCCTGACTTTT
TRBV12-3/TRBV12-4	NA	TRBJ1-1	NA	CASSLVANEAFF	TGTGCCAGCAGTTTAGTCGCGAATGAAGCTTTCTTT
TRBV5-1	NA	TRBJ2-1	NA	CASSLAGPGNEQFF	TGCGCCAGCAGCTTGGCCGGCCCGGGGAATGAGCAGTTCTTC
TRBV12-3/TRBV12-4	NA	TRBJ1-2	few	CASSRTGLAYGYTF	TGTGCCAGCAGTCGGACCGGCCTAGCGTATGGCTACACCTTC
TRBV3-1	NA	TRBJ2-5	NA	CASSQAGLAWYNEQYF	TGTGCCAGCAGCCAAGCTGGGCTAGCGTGGTACAATGAGCAGTACTTC
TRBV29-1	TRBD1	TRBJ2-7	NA	CSVEFRDRGSYEQYF	TGCAGCGTTGAATTTCGGGACAGGGGTTCCTACGAGCAGTACTTC
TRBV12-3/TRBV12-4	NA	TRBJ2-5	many	CASSLAGAETQYF	TGTGCCAGCAGCTTGGCCGGGGCTGAGACCCAGTACTTC
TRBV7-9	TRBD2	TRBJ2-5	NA	CASSRAASGSWTQYF	TGTGCCAGCAGCAGGGCAGCTAGCGGGAGTTGGACCCAGTACTTC
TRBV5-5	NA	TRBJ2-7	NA	CASRWPSHYEQYF	TGTGCCAGCAGATGGCCGTCTCACTACGAGCAGTACTTC
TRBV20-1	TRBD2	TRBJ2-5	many	CSARKTSGRGETQYF	TGCAGTGCTCGCAAGACTAGCGGGAGAGGGGAGACCCAGTACTTC
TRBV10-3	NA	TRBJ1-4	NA	CAISGQGTNEKLFF	TGTGCCATCAGTGGGCAGGGAACCAATGAAAAACTGTTTTTT
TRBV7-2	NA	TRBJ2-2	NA	CASSRPTNLGPGELFF	TGTGCCAGCAGCCGACCGACGAATTTGGGCCCCGGGGAGCTGTTTTTT
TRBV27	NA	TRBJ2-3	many	CASSPWVGENTDTQYF	TGTGCCAGCAGTCCCTGGGTGGGGGAGAACACAGATACGCAGTATTTT
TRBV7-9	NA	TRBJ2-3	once	CASSFGATDTQYF	TGTGCCAGCAGCTTCGGGGCCACAGATACGCAGTATTTT
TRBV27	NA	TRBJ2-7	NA	CASSSLGSDEQYF	TGTGCCAGCAGTTCCTTGGGGTCCGACGAGCAGTACTTC
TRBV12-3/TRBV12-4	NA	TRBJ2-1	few	CATAASSYNEQFF	TGTGCCACGGCGGCTTCCTCCTACAATGAGCAGTTCTTC
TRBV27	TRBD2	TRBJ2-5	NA	CASSAGLAGEGETQYF	TGTGCCAGCTCGGCGGGACTAGCGGGAGAGGGGGAGACCCAGTACTTC
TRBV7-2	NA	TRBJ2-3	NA	CASSVFGSTDTQYF	TGTGCCAGCAGCGTGTTCGGTAGCACAGATACGCAGTATTTT
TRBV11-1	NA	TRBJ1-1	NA	CASSLFAEMNTEAFF	TGTGCCAGCAGCTTATTTGCGGAGATGAACACTGAAGCTTTCTTT
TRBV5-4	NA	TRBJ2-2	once	CASSLALGDDGELFF	TGTGCCAGCAGCTTGGCTCTTGGGGATGACGGGGAGCTGTTTTTT
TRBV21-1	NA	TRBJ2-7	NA	CASIRRRRASGRGYEQYF	TGTGCCAGCATCCGCCGTCGGCGGGCTAGCGGGAGGGGATACGAGCAGTACTTC
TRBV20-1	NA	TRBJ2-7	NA	CSARFGGIDYEQYF	TGCAGTGCTAGATTTGGAGGGATAGACTACGAGCAGTACTTC
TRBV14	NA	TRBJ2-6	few	CASSQDWRSGANVLTF	TGTGCCAGCAGCCAAGATTGGCGCTCTGGGGCCAACGTCCTGACTTTC
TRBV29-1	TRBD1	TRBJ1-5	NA	CSVGQGMGQPQHF	TGCAGCGTTGGACAGGGAATGGGCCAGCCCCAGCATTTT
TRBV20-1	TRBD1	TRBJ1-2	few	CSARSSGTGGAYGYTF	TGCAGTGCTAGATCAAGCGGGACAGGGGGGGCCTATGGCTACACCTTC